The rows below give T cell receptor beta chains drawn from one sample of a study of blood T cell repertoires in COVID-19. Libraries were prepared by immunoSEQ multiplex PCR; TCRdb keeps only in-frame clonotypes and omits some of them. The table has 140,000 or so clones, roughly 85% seen once; the top ten hold roughly 2.7%. The specimen sequenced was peripheral blood. The origin of the receptors is a human donor with acute or convalescent COVID-19. The donor label of this sample is uncertain. The CDR3 runs from the conserved cysteine through the conserved F or W. D genes are given only for firm matches.

V gene	D gene	J gene	CDR3 protein
TRBV5-1	TRBD2	TRBJ2-2	CASSLASSGSGELFF
TRBV9	TRBD1	TRBJ1-1	CASSTPGTEVNTEAFF
TRBV24-1	-	TRBJ2-1	CATSDTGRLYNEQFF
TRBV4-3	TRBD2	TRBJ2-7	CASSQDSGGTGYSYEQYF
TRBV5-1	-	TRBJ1-2	CASSTGRHNYGYTF
TRBV6-5	-	TRBJ2-5	CASSFSRGETQYF
TRBV28	TRBD2	TRBJ2-7	CASRTSGGRISYEQYF
TRBV4-3	-	TRBJ1-1	CASSQDLRRGEAFF
TRBV5-1	-	TRBJ1-1	CASSPLEGINTEAFF
TRBV11-2	-	TRBJ1-5	CASSLAQYQPQHF
TRBV10-3	TRBD2	TRBJ2-5	CAISESAGAAYSRAIQETQYF
TRBV12-3/TRBV12-4	-	TRBJ1-2	CASSPPVYGYTF
TRBV7-3	-	TRBJ2-4	CASSSGGQDNIQYF
TRBV5-1	-	TRBJ1-1	CASSWGGWLGRSRTEAFF
TRBV19	TRBD2	TRBJ2-1	CATGGEYNEQFF
TRBV7-2	-	TRBJ1-6	CASTFQNSPLHF
TRBV5-1	-	TRBJ2-1	CASSLASGSYNEQFF
TRBV3-1/TRBV3-2	-	TRBJ1-2	CASSHDSRTTGRLNYGYTF
TRBV11-3	-	TRBJ2-3	CASSLGVQVTDTQYF
TRBV7-6	TRBD1	TRBJ1-5	CASSLAGQGVIQPQHF
TRBV5-6	TRBD1	TRBJ2-1	CASSRTGDTYNEQFF
TRBV3-1/TRBV3-2	-	TRBJ1-2	CASSQDGAGYGYTF
TRBV30	-	TRBJ1-2	CAWSPQGTPGVYGYTF
TRBV14	TRBD2	TRBJ2-3	CASSRLAGLAGEDTQYF
TRBV18	-	TRBJ2-1	CASSPVNEQFF
TRBV28	-	TRBJ1-1	CASFPTANTEAFF
TRBV5-1	TRBD1	TRBJ1-1	CASSLGGTERTEAFF
TRBV28	-	TRBJ1-4	CASSPSGRVNEKLFF
TRBV9	TRBD1	TRBJ1-6	CASSVGDSGVLNSPLHF
TRBV28	TRBD2	TRBJ2-7	CASIPPRGGGYEQYF
TRBV6-5	-	TRBJ1-1	CASSSRTDQEAFF
TRBV29-1	-	TRBJ2-2	CSVEWYGYTGELFF
TRBV5-1	-	TRBJ1-1	CASSLDTRTEAFF
TRBV4-2	-	TRBJ1-2	CASSQDHGVRGYTF
TRBV6-1	TRBD1	TRBJ2-1	CASSRERQGDNEQFF
TRBV30	TRBD1	TRBJ1-5	CAWTERDRGKSWPQHF
TRBV4-2	TRBD2	TRBJ2-3	CASSQEAGGRWTITDTQYF
TRBV4-2	-	TRBJ2-5	CASSQDRGQTQYF
TRBV11-2	-	TRBJ2-5	CASSSQGSGTQYF
TRBV14	-	TRBJ2-5	CASSPPWRRSAQETQYF
TRBV16	-	TRBJ1-1	CASNRALNTEAFF
TRBV7-9	-	TRBJ1-4	CASYTPGEKLFF
TRBV7-3	TRBD1	TRBJ2-1	CASSLNQPGQGHNEQFF
TRBV4-3	TRBD2	TRBJ2-3	CASSQGTSGTTDTQYF